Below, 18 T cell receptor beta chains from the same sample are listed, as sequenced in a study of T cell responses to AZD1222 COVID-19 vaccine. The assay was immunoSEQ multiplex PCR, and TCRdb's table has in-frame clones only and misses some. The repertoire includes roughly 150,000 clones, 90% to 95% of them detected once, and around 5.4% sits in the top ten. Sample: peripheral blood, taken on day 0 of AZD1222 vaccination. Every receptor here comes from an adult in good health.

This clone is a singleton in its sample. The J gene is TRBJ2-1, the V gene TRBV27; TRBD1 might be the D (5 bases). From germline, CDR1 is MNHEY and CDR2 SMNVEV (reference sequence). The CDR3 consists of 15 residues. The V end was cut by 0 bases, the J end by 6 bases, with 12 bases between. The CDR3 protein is CASSLSWGPRNEQFF. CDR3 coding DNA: TGTGCCAGCAGTTTATCGTGGGGCCCACGCAATGAGCAGTTCTTC.

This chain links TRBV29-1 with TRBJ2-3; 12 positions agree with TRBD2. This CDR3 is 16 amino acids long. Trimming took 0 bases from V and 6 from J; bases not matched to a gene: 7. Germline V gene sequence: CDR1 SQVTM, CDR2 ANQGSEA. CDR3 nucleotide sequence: TGCAGCGTTGAAGACAGACTAGCGGGAGCTTGGGATACGCAGTATTTT. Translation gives CSVEDRLAGAWDTQYF.

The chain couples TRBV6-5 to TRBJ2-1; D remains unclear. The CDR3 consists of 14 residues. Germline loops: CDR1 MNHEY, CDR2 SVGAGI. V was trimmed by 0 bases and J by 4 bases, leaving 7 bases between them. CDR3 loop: CASSYSILYNEQFF. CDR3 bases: TGTGCCAGCAGTTACTCGATCCTATACAATGAGCAGTTCTTC.

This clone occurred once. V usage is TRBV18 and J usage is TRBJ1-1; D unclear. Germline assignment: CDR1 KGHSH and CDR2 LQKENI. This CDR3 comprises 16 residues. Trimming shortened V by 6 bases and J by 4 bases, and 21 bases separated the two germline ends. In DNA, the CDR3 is TGTGCCAGCTCTTTCCCCAATAGCAGGCCCTCCACTGAAGCTTTCTTT. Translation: CASSFPNSRPSTEAFF.

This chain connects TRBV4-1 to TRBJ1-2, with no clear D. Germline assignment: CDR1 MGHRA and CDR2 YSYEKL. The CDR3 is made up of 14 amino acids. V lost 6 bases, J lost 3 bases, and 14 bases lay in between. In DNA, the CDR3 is TGCGCCAGCAGTTCAGGATCCACCCACTATGGCTACACCTTC. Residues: CASSSGSTHYGYTF.

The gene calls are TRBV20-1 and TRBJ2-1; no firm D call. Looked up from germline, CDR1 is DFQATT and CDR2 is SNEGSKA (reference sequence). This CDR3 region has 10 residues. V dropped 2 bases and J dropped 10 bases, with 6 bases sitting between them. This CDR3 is CSARYPEQFF. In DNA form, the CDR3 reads TGCAGTGCTAGATACCCCGAGCAGTTCTTC.

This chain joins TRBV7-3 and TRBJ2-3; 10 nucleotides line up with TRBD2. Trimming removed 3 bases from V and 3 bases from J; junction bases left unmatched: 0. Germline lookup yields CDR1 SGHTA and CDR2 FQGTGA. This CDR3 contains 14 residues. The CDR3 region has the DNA TGTGCCAGCAGCTTTAGCGGGAGGACAGATACGCAGTATTTT. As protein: CASSFSGRTDTQYF.

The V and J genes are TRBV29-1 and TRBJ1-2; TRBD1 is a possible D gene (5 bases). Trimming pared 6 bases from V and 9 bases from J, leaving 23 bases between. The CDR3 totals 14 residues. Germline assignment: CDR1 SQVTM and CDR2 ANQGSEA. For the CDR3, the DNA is TGCAGCGTAGCTCTAACCGGGGACTGGGGCAGCTACACCTTC. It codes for CSVALTGDWGSYTF. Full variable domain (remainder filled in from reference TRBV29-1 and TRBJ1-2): SAVISQKPSRDICQRGTSLTIQCQVDSQVTMMFWYRQQPGQSLTLIATANQGSEATYESGFVIDKFPISRPNLTFSTLTVSNMSPEDSSIYLCSVALTGDWGSYTFGSGTRLTVV.

CDR3 loop: CASSRRGTGGYEQYF. CDR3 coding DNA: TGTGCCAGCAGCCGGCGAGGGACAGGGGGCTACGAGCAGTACTTC. The chain employs TRBV27 and TRBJ2-7, with TRBD1 matching over 11 bases. CDR3 length: 15 amino acids. CDR1 and CDR2 from the germline V gene are MNHEY and SMNVEV (reference sequence). V lost 6 bases and J lost 3; bases outside the gene matches: 7.

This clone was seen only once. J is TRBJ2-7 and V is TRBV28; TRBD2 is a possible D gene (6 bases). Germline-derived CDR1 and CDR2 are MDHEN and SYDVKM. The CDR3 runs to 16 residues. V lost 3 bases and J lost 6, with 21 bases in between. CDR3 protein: CASSFLGREMGGEQYF. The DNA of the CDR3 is TGTGCCAGCAGTTTCCTCGGGCGGGAAATGGGGGGCGAGCAGTACTTC.

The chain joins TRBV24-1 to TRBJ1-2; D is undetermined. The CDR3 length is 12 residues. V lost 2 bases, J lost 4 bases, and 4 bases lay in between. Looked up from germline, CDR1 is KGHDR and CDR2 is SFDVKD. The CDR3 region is CATSDYFYGYTF. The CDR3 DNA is TGTGCCACCAGTGATTACTTCTATGGCTACACCTTC.

CDR3 bases: TGTGCCAGCAGTTTCCAGCGGAGACAAGCTAACTATGGCTACACCTTC. Residues: CASSFQRRQANYGYTF. The chain links TRBV6-5 to TRBJ1-2; no clear D. In germline, CDR1 is MNHEY, CDR2 SVGAGI. Trimming took off 4 bases at V and 0 bases at J, with 15 bases between the two ends. There are 16 residues in the CDR3.

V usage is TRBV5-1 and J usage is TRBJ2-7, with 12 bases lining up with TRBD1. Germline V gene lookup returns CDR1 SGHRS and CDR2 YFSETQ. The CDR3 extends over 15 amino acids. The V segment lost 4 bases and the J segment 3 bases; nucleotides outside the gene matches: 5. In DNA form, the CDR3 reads TGCGCCAGCAGCCGGGGACAGGGGGCCGGCTACGAGCAGTACTTC. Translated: CASSRGQGAGYEQYF.

The CDR3 DNA reads as TGTGCCAGCTCTTCGGGAGGCTCACCCCTCCACTTT. Translating gives CASSSGGSPLHF. The chain links TRBV27 to TRBJ1-6; D unresolved. Deletions cut 8 bases from V and 10 bases from J, with 12 bases between. The CDR3 has 12 amino acids. The germline V gene encodes CDR1 MNHEY and CDR2 SMNVEV (reference sequence).

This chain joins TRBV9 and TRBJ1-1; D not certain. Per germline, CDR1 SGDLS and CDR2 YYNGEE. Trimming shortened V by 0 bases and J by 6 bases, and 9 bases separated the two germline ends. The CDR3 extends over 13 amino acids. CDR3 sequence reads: CASSVVQGAEAFF. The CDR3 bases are TGTGCCAGCAGCGTAGTCCAAGGCGCTGAAGCTTTCTTT.

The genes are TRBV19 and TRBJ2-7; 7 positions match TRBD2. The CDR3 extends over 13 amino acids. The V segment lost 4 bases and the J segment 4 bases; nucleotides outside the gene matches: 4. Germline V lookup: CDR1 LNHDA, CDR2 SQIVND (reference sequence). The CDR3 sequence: CASSSGSGYEQYF. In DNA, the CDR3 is TGTGCCAGTAGTAGCGGGAGCGGGTACGAGCAGTACTTC.

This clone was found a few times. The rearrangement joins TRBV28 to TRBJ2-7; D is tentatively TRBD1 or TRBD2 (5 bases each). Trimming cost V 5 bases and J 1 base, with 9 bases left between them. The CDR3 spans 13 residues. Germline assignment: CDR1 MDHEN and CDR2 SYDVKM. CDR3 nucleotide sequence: TGTGCCAGCAGTGCAGGGAGTTCCTACGAGCAGTACTTC. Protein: CASSAGSSYEQYF.

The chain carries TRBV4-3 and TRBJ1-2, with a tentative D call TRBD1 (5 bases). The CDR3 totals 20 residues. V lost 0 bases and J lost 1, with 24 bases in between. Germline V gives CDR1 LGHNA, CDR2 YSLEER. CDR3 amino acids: CASSQEGSRVGPLFNYGYTF. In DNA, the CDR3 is TGCGCCAGCAGCCAAGAAGGCTCTCGGGTGGGGCCTCTTTTTAACTATGGCTACACCTTC.